This T cell receptor (beta chain) was documented in a study of T cell responses to AZD1222 COVID-19 vaccine (dated by TCRdb to the early 2020s). Looking at the study overall: Because spike-specific TCR depth and breadth did not differ between the two schedules, AZD1222 recipients who got a second dose at roughly 4 weeks were pooled with those who got a second dose at roughly 12 weeks. Trial participants were enrolled by age into subgroups of 18-55, 56-69 and 70-plus years, and roughly 150, 30 and 60 TCR-sequenced participants, respectively, were included in these subgroups. TCR sequencing covered approximately 230 trial participants: 207 given two doses of AZD1222 and about 26 given two doses of MenACWY control vaccine.

The CDR3 regions of human TCRbeta chains were subjected to immunosequencing. In the original analysis: Repertoire TCRs were checked for matches against a reference library of SARS-CoV-2-specific TCRs that had been generated using the MIRA antigen-specificity platform. Breadth was defined as the fraction of unique TCRs that were SARS-CoV-2-associated. Depth was defined as the fraction of total T cells that were SARS-CoV-2-associated. Using the MIRA data, each spike-specific TCR was assigned both to the spike region to which the TCR was reactive and to a CD4 or CD8 class. Log10-transformed breadth and depth values were compared by one-way ANOVA with Sidak's multiple comparisons tests. TCRdb took over this immuneACCESS table, retaining in-frame rearrangements with V and J assigned. Such tables are incomplete; in checked studies, under half of the missing clones stem from an unresolved V gene, and the remainder is unexplained. The V and J calls and clone size are taken from that table; D and trimming were inferred from the DNA. This sample comprises roughly 100,000 clones, roughly nine tenths of them detected only once. In total, the top ten clones hold over 40% of the sample.

Results the study describes overall, beyond this receptor: Participants were mostly white British and included more females than males, and it was suggested by the authors that clonal diversity may have been underestimated. Reportedly, close to half of the unique spike-specific TCRs recognized epitopes lying outside the regions that are mutated in the B.1.351 and B.1.1.7 variants. Because no day 14 peak-response samples were available, the repertoires could be characterized only after the peak T cell response. In the small 56-69-year group, the increase in depth fell short of significance, most likely because of low power. Conclusions about previously exposed vaccinees are limited, since just a handful of AZD1222 recipients were seropositive for SARS-CoV-2 at baseline. After two AZD1222 doses, both the breadth and the depth of spike-specific TCRs were significantly higher than at day 0 and than in MenACWY recipients. CD4 TCRs associated with the vaccine covered the entire spike protein, and the dominant responses were in regions 160-218 and 743-854.

Note on this clone: The antigen it recognizes is unknown. No much larger clone exists at a distance of one base, and base qualities are not known.

The CDR3 starts with the cysteine, ends with the phenylalanine, and has 13 residues. Kept here is only the CDR3 DNA, which spans 39 bases and is read in frame from base 1. Trimming takes 7 bases from V and 1 base from J, and the germline ends sit 10 bases apart. The CDR1 and CDR2 encoded by the germline V gene are SGHDN and FVKESK. The sample's time point, from its label and the paper: baseline before first vaccination. Vaccinee samples came from UK trials COV001 and COV002, including a single-blind randomized controlled phase 2/3 trial of AZD1222 (ChAdOx1 nCoV-19) in healthy adults. For TCRbeta chain sequencing, PBMC samples from trial participants were taken at day 0 and at day 28 after the second dose.

Sequences were derived from peripheral blood, sampled on day 0 of AZD1222 vaccination. The chain was built from TRBV14 and TRBJ1-2; no D segment can be confidently identified. This sequence was found in an adult in good health. The nucleotide sequence reads TGTGCCAGCACCCCGACGGATAACTATGGCTACACCTTC. Its product reads: CASTPTDNYGYTF.